The 3 T cell receptor beta chains below all came from one sample that was sequenced in a study of sequential checkpoint blockade in melanoma. Sample treatment: randomized to nivolumab then ipilimumab (arm A) or the reverse (arm B). Data came from immunoSEQ multiplex PCR; TCRdb stores just in-frame clones and leaves some out. The table has some 22,000 clones, around 30% seen once; the top ten hold 6.7%. The sequencing here drew on tumor tissue (inferred from file names), taken from a patient given nivolumab and ipilimumab in sequence. These receptors all stem from a human donor with melanoma.

This clone has more than one count but fewer than ten. This chain joins TRBV9 and TRBJ1-5; weak D call: TRBD1 (5 bases). The ends were cut back, 0 bases at V and 2 bases at J, with 6 bases in the middle. The germline gives CDR1 SGDLS, CDR2 YYNGEE. CDR3 size: 14 residues. The CDR3 DNA reads as TGTGCCAGCAGCGTAGGAGGGGGCAATCAGCCCCAGCATTTT. This codes for CASSVGGGNQPQHF.

The chain is built from TRBV18 and TRBJ2-7, with D possibly TRBD1 on 6 matching bases. The CDR3 consists of 15 residues. Germline V gene sequence: CDR1 KGHSH, CDR2 LQKENI. The germline V and J ends were trimmed by 3 bases and 4 bases, with 16 bases remaining between them. The CDR3: CASSPGPEQGYEQYF. CDR3 DNA: TGTGCCAGCTCACCGGGACCAGAACAGGGATACGAGCAGTACTTC.

The gene calls are TRBV6-7 and TRBJ2-5; a weak D match, TRBD1 (7 bases). TRBV6-7 is recorded as an ORF, its role being uncertain. V dropped 9 bases and J dropped 5 bases, with 10 bases sitting between them. CDR3 length: 11 residues. The CDR3 loop is CASPGGETQYF. The DNA of the CDR3 is TGTGCCAGTCCAGGGGGGGAGACCCAGTACTTC.